This TCR beta chain was captured in a study of T cells in localized non-small cell lung cancer. Whole-study findings and limits: A higher density of T cells in blood coincided with extended overall survival. Because only a single region of the tumor was sequenced, heterogeneity remains possible. Within adjacent lung there appeared a median approximately 57 of the top 100 tumor clones. Clonality of T cells reached its maximum in uninvolved adjacent lung, surpassing tumor.

V lost 6 bases and J 3 bases, leaving 12 bases between the germline ends. CDR1 MDHEN and CDR2 SYDVKM come from the germline V gene. This CDR3 has 14 amino acids. Concerning this clone: The antigen remains undetermined.

Clones were read by immunoSEQ multiplex PCR, and TCRdb kept only the in-frame ones, dropping some. The top ten clones hold 4.8% of a sample with about 24,000 clones, roughly 84% of them seen once. This chain connects TRBV28 to TRBJ1-5, with D tentatively TRBD1 (5 bases). Specimen: PBMCs, collected before any cancer treatment. This receptor was obtained from a man aged 35-75 years with stage II lung adenocarcinoma. CDR3 protein: CASRIQVPNQPQHF. The CDR3, as DNA: TGTGCCAGCAGAATACAGGTACCCAATCAGCCCCAGCATTTT.